What follows is one TCR beta chain and its context. The data were taken from a study of blood T cell repertoires in COVID-19. About the research overall: The analysed material was cDNA or gDNA that came from T cells, B-cell-depleted T cells, or PBMCs.

V dropped 4 bases and J dropped 12; count of bases not matched to a gene: 12. CDR3 length: 14 residues. From germline, CDR1 is MRHNA and CDR2 SNTAGT. In the original workflow: Reference gene primer amplification gave estimated nucleated cell counts. TCRdb's table, derived via immunoSEQ multiplex PCR, lists solely in-frame clones and lacks some. V, J and clone size are taken as reported in that table, and D and trimming were inferred from the DNA itself. The data hold tens of thousands of clones, with around 87% observed a single time. The material sequenced was peripheral blood. The chain combines TRBV6-4 with TRBJ1-1; TRBD1 aligns across 9 bases. The TCR sequence derives from a woman older than 75 with acute or convalescent COVID-19. This CDR3 reads CASSAGRSGTGTFF. The CDR3 DNA reads as TGTGCCAGCAGTGCAGGTCGAAGTGGGACAGGGACTTTCTTT.